Below, one TCR beta chain is given with its context. Its target is not known. Relative to the germline gene, one junction end is altered; a read error may explain this. This sample is drawn from a study of CD8+ T cells in alopecia areata. Study-wide context: Affected scalp percentage gauged treated patients' severity. Study-wide points: Among the top 100, expanded CD8+ clones were significantly decreased by tofacitinib, as was scalp clonality. Higher clonality and more expanded CD8+ clones appeared in lesional than normal scalp.

Treatment meaning: oral pan-JAK inhibitor, 5-10 mg twice daily. Sorting of PBMCs yielded the CD4+ and CD8+ T cells. The CDR3 is 15 residues long. Germline lookup yields CDR1 SGHNT and CDR2 YYREEE (reference sequence). cDNA prepared by RNA extraction and subsequent reverse transcription served as the template for sequencing. The repertoire was sequenced with immunoSEQ multiplex PCR; TCRdb's copy has only in-frame clones and lacks some. Counted here are more than 200,000 clones, approximately 47% occurring once; the ten biggest clones make up roughly 2.8%. This sample comprised CD4+ T cells sorted from blood, obtained at approximately week 39, from a patient treated with tofacitinib. The V call is TRBV5-4, the J call TRBJ2-7; 7 nucleotides agree with TRBD2. This TCR was recovered from a human donor with alopecia areata. CDR3 region: CASSLERGLSYEQYF. The CDR3 DNA reads as TGTGCCAGCAGTTTGGAGCGGGGCCTCTCCTACGAGCAGTACTTC. Full variable domain (missing parts from reference TRBV5-4 and TRBJ2-7): ETGVTQSPTHLIKTRGQQVTLRCSSQSGHNTVSWYQQALGQGPQFIFQYYREEENGRGNFPPRFSGLQFPNYSSELNVNALELDDSALYLCASSLERGLSYEQYFGPGTRLTVT.